This T cell receptor beta chain comes out of a study of blood T cell repertoires in COVID-19 (TCRdb year 2020). Regarding the complete study: The collaborator samples originated in the United States, Italy and Spain and spanned the acute and convalescent phases of COVID-19. The prospective study material was composed of cDNA or gDNA derived from T cells, B-cell-depleted T cells, or PBMCs. Where HLA class I and class II types were available, the types were taken from metadata supplied by the sample provider, not from assay-based typing. The samples were drawn from the first 160 participants of the ongoing ImmuneRACE study and from 1,200 or so subjects provided by 6 global collaborators. The repertoires were released in a freely available public database meant as a resource for research on the immune response to SARS-CoV-2. Nearly every sample came with metadata listing a de-identified subject ID, COVID-19 status, age in years and sex. The dataset comprised deeply sampled blood TCRbeta repertoires from subjects exposed to, actively infected with, or recovered from COVID-19. Points the paper makes about the study in general: Clinical and demographic metadata were provided uncurated, with the amount varying by source and participant.

The immunoSEQ Assay, a bias-controlled multiplex PCR, was used to amplify TCRbeta CDR3 regions from genomic DNA. Per the original workflow: Within the assay, amplification of reference gene primers was used to estimate how many nucleated cells each sample contained. Sequence reads were collapsed and filtered to measure the absolute abundance of every unique TCRbeta CDR3 rearrangement. For each sample, productive Simpson clonality was calculated by taking the square root of Simpson's diversity index across productive rearrangements. TCRdb stores this immuneACCESS table with in-frame sequences only. Part of the clones is absent; in the studies checked, under half of the shortfall reflects unresolved V genes, and no reason is known for the rest. Clone size and the V and J calls come from that table; the DNA yielded D and trimming. This sample holds 60,000 to 65,000 clones; less than 80% were observed only once. The ten top clones hold over 15% of the sample.

Each collaborating institution followed its own protocols to collect whole blood in K2EDTA tubes. For TCRbeta analysis, collaborator samples were shipped as frozen whole blood, as isolated PBMCs, or as DNA extracted from either sample type. As for this clone: Its cognate antigen has yet to be identified. It has no much larger one-base neighbor in the sample; base qualities were not kept.

From a lookup of the germline V gene, CDR1 and CDR2 are SQVTM and ANQGSEA. V and J lose 4 bases and 5 bases, and a span of 3 bases separates them. Including the terminal cysteine and phenylalanine, the CDR3 comprises 9 residues. Here the CDR3 DNA is all that survives: 27 bases in frame from base 1. The chain joins TRBV29-1 to TRBJ2-7, with the D gene not clear enough to name. The sequence derives from a man in his 60s with acute or convalescent COVID-19. Sequencing used peripheral blood. CDR3 protein: CSVANEQYF. The DNA is as follows: TGCAGCGTTGCAAACGAGCAGTACTTC.